This section outlines one TCR beta chain sequence together with its context. The germline V gene encodes CDR1 SGHAT and CDR2 FQNNGV. Trimming at V came to 4 bases and at J to 0 bases, leaving 3 bases not matched to a gene. The CDR3 has 15 amino acids. Profiled with immunoSEQ multiplex PCR; TCRdb holds only in-frame clones, not every one. The sample shows a few hundred thousand clones, roughly 87% of them seen only once. Participants were placed into cohorts based on the clinical history they reported. This sample was included in a study of blood T cell repertoires in COVID-19. The sequenced sample was PBMCs or T cells enriched from blood (not recorded which). The clonotype was recovered from a woman aged 18-30 years who had recovered from COVID-19. This chain links TRBV11-2 with TRBJ1-3; 7 bases are a match to TRBD1. Here the CDR3 DNA reads TGTGCCAGCAGCTACAGGGGAGCCTCTGGAAACACCATATATTTT. Encoded protein: CASSYRGASGNTIYF.